A selection of T cell receptor beta chains follows, all from one sample in a study of T-cell memory formation after mild COVID-19. TCRdb used MiXCR to reprocess the 5' RACE reads, holding one entry per CDR3 protein. Of 250,000 to 300,000 distinct CDR3 sequences listed, 15% to 20% are singletons. The sample taken for sequencing was PBMCs or a T cell subset sorted from them (not recorded which). These receptors originate from a man aged 18 to 30 who had mild COVID-19 (a few samples of this study predate the infection). Cell type and time point are not known. CDR3s include the opening cysteine and the closing phenylalanine or tryptophan. The D gene is left open where the match is weak. Not every row has a clone size; where given, it reads once, few, many or a size class.

TRBJ1-3 | many | TRBV7-9 | . | TGTGCCAGCAGCTTAGAGGGGTCGCACACCATATATTTT | CASSLEGSHTIYF
TRBJ2-5 | few | TRBV5-1 | . | TGCGCCAGCAGCTTGGCCGTTTCGACCAAGGGGAGAGAGACCCAGTACTTC | CASSLAVSTKGRETQYF
TRBJ1-3 | . | TRBV14 | . | TGTGCCAGCAGCCAAGATGTTGGAAACACCATATATTTT | CASSQDVGNTIYF
TRBJ2-5 | few | TRBV25-1 | . | TGTGCCAGCAGTGAATTGGGGGAATACCAAGAGACCCAGTACTTC | CASSELGEYQETQYF
TRBJ1-2 | once | TRBV6-2/TRBV6-3 | . | TGTGCCAGCAGTTCTACCCTGGTGGGTGGCTACACCTTC | CASSSTLVGGYTF
TRBJ1-4 | few | TRBV12-3/TRBV12-4 | TRBD1 | TGTGCCAGCACTGGACAGGGAGGAAAACTGTTTTTT | CASTGQGGKLFF
TRBJ2-7 | few | TRBV12-3/TRBV12-4 | . | TGTGCCAGCAGTCCTCACTCCTACGAGCAGTACTTC | CASSPHSYEQYF
TRBJ1-2 | . | TRBV15 | . | TGTGCCACCAGCAGAGCGGGACAAGAAGGAGGGAACGGACGTGGCGGCTATGGCTACACCTTC | CATSRAGQEGGNGRGGYGYTF
TRBJ1-2 | . | TRBV12-3/TRBV12-4 | . | TGTGCCAGCAGGGAGACCGTGATGGACTATGGCTACACCTTC | CASRETVMDYGYTF
TRBJ2-7 | few | TRBV12-3/TRBV12-4 | TRBD2 | TGTGCCAGCAGTTCGGGGGGTACCGAGCAGTACTTC | CASSSGGTEQYF
TRBJ2-2 | . | TRBV5-1 | . | TGCGCCAGCAGCTTGGCGGGGGACGGACGAAGGGGCACCGGGGAGCTGTTTTTT | CASSLAGDGRRGTGELFF
TRBJ2-2 | . | TRBV20-1 | TRBD1 | TGCAGTGCCCATGACAGGGGAAACACCGGGGAGCTGTTTTTT | CSAHDRGNTGELFF
TRBJ1-1 | . | TRBV4-2 | TRBD1 | TGTGCCAGCAGCTTACACAGGGGACTGGAGAACACTGAAGCTTTCTTT | CASSLHRGLENTEAFF
TRBJ1-6 | few | TRBV20-1 | . | TGCAGTGCTAGACCCCCGGGGACCTCACCCCTCCACTTT | CSARPPGTSPLHF
TRBJ2-7 | . | TRBV10-3 | TRBD1 | TGTGCCATCAGGGACAGGGCCTCCTACGAGCAGTACTTC | CAIRDRASYEQYF
TRBJ2-3 | few | TRBV7-9 | . | TGTGCCAGCAGCTTTCGATCAGGGCGCACAGATACGCAGTATTTT | CASSFRSGRTDTQYF
TRBJ2-7 | . | TRBV7-2 | . | TGTGCCAGCAGCTTAGGCCCTACAGGCAGTAACTCCTACGAGCAGTACTTC | CASSLGPTGSNSYEQYF
TRBJ2-6 | few | TRBV20-1 | . | TGCAGTGCTAGATCGGGGACCGGGGCCAACGTCCTGACTTTC | CSARSGTGANVLTF
TRBJ1-1 | . | TRBV19 | . | TGTGCCAGTAGGCAGAGGGTGGGTGACACTGAAGCTTTCTTT | CASRQRVGDTEAFF
TRBJ2-1 | . | TRBV24-1 | . | TGTGCCACCAGTGAAGATCGTGAGCAGTTCTTC | CATSEDREQFF
TRBJ2-7 | . | TRBV9 | . | TGTGCCAGCAGCGCGCACAGGGACTCCTACGAGCAGTACTTC | CASSAHRDSYEQYF
TRBJ2-5 | many | TRBV7-9 | TRBD2 | TGTGCCAGCAGCCGGGGGGGCCCCCTCTCGGAGACCCAGTACTTC | CASSRGGPLSETQYF
TRBJ2-3 | . | TRBV9 | . | TGTGCCAGCAGCGTAGTAGGGGGAGCGGATACGCAGTATTTT | CASSVVGGADTQYF
TRBJ1-2 | . | TRBV7-9 | . | TGTGCCAGCAGCTCAGCGGTGGACTATGGCTACACCTTC | CASSSAVDYGYTF
TRBJ1-1 | few | TRBV6-5 | . | TGTGCCAGCAGTACCAAGGGCAGGCGACTATACGATGAAGCTTTCTTT | CASSTKGRRLYDEAFF
TRBJ1-5 | . | TRBV12-3/TRBV12-4 | . | TGTGCCAGCAGTTTAGGGGGCAGGGGACCTCAGCCCCAGCATTTT | CASSLGGRGPQPQHF
TRBJ2-1 | few | TRBV2 | TRBD2 | TGTGCCAGCAGATCCGGGACTAACAATGAGCAGTTCTTC | CASRSGTNNEQFF
TRBJ2-5 | few | TRBV29-1 | TRBD2 | TGCAGCGTCGAGCAATCCGGGACTAGCGGGAGCGGGACCCAGTACTTC | CSVEQSGTSGSGTQYF
TRBJ1-1 | . | TRBV4-1 | TRBD1 | TGCGCCAGCAGCCAAGGGACAGGTTCTAGCACTGAAGCTTTCTTT | CASSQGTGSSTEAFF
TRBJ2-5 | many | TRBV7-2 | TRBD2 | TGTGCCAGCAGCTTGGGGACTAGGGAGACCCAGTACTTC | CASSLGTRETQYF
TRBJ1-1 | few | TRBV7-6 | TRBD1 | TGTGCCAGCAGCTTTACAGGGGGCCGCGGAACTGAAGCTTTCTTT | CASSFTGGRGTEAFF
TRBJ2-3 | many | TRBV10-3 | TRBD1 | TGTGCCATCAAAGGACAGGGGGGCCCTAGCACAGATACGCAGTATTTT | CAIKGQGGPSTDTQYF
TRBJ1-3 | . | TRBV5-5 | . | TGTGCCAGCAGCTTTAGTTCCCTTGGATCTGGAAACACCATATATTTT | CASSFSSLGSGNTIYF
TRBJ1-1 | few | TRBV5-1 | . | TGCGCCAGCAGCTTCGGGGGGATTGGAACTGAAGCTTTCTTT | CASSFGGIGTEAFF
TRBJ1-3 | many | TRBV4-3 | . | TGCGCCAGCAGCCAAGATGGAACGGGCTGGACGCGCCACTCTGGAAACACCATATATTTT | CASSQDGTGWTRHSGNTIYF
TRBJ2-1 | many | TRBV7-9 | TRBD2 | TGTGCCAGCACTGGAGGAGCGGGGTCGTACAATGAGCAGTTCTTC | CASTGGAGSYNEQFF
TRBJ1-5 | . | TRBV29-1 | . | TGCAGCGGCTCCGAAGGGCCCCAGCATTTT | CSGSEGPQHF
TRBJ2-5 | few | TRBV4-3 | TRBD2 | TGCGCCAGCAGCCACTCCCTGGGGGGGAGAGTAGAGACCCAGTACTTC | CASSHSLGGRVETQYF
TRBJ2-3 | . | TRBV7-9 | . | TGTGCCAGCAGCTTGGGTCTAGATCCAGATACGCAGTATTTT | CASSLGLDPDTQYF
TRBJ1-4 | few | TRBV12-3/TRBV12-4 | TRBD1 | TGTGCCAGCAGCCCGGACAGGGGGCTTGGAAAACTGTTTTTT | CASSPDRGLGKLFF
TRBJ2-2 | . | TRBV7-3 | . | TGTGCCAGCAGCTTAATGGCATCCCCCACCGGGGAGCTGTTTTTT | CASSLMASPTGELFF
TRBJ1-2 | . | TRBV2 | . | TGTGCCAGCAGTGCGGTCGGGGCCGGCTACACCTTC | CASSAVGAGYTF
TRBJ2-3 | . | TRBV20-1 | TRBD2 | TGCAGTGCTAGCCGGCTAGCGGGGGGGCCGGATACGCAGTATTTT | CSASRLAGGPDTQYF
TRBJ1-6 | . | TRBV3-1 | TRBD1 | TGTGCCAGCAGGACAGGGTTTTCACCCCTCCACTTT | CASRTGFSPLHF